The sequence of this T cell receptor beta chain was determined in a study of T cell responses to AZD1222 COVID-19 vaccine. Worth noting for this clone: What it binds is not known.

Germline V CDR1 and CDR2: LNHDA, SQIVND (reference sequence). CDR3 length equals 14 residues. Trimming left V 8 bases short and J 3 bases short, with 11 bases between. Clones were sequenced by immunoSEQ multiplex PCR, and TCRdb holds only the in-frame ones, with some missing. The table includes under 150,000 clones, about nine tenths detected once. Study-wide results and caveats: Vaccination with two AZD1222 doses was followed by a rise in Spike-specific TCR breadth and depth. It was only a handful of AZD1222 recipients who were seropositive at baseline. A mostly white British donor set with more females was recruited, and clonal diversity was possibly underestimated. CD4 TCRs associated with vaccination spanned spike, dominating at 160-218 and 743-854.

The chain combines TRBV19 with TRBJ1-6; D gene uncertain. This receptor was obtained from an adult who received the AZD1222 COVID-19 vaccine. The sample here was peripheral blood, taken 28 days after the second AZD1222 dose. CDR3 in amino acids: CASFDGLYNSPLHF. CDR3 DNA: TGTGCCAGTTTCGACGGCCTCTATAATTCACCCCTCCACTTT.